The following is a T cell receptor (beta chain) sequence with its context. Sequencing was performed with immunoSEQ multiplex PCR; in TCRdb, only in-frame clones are kept and a portion is missing. Of 90,000 to 130,000 clones in the sample, approximately 90% were seen once. These data belong to a study of control samples from healthy donors and cancer patients. Trimming pared 4 bases from V and 10 bases from J, leaving 13 bases between. This CDR3 contains 12 residues. The sequenced material came from PBMCs. The chain couples TRBV12-3 or TRBV12-4 to TRBJ1-1, with D possibly matching TRBD1 (5 bases). This clonotype originated in a woman aged 60-75 years with lung cancer. CDR3 sequence: CASSYAGVVAFF. The CDR3, as DNA: TGTGCCAGCAGTTACGCGGGGGTAGTAGCTTTCTTT.